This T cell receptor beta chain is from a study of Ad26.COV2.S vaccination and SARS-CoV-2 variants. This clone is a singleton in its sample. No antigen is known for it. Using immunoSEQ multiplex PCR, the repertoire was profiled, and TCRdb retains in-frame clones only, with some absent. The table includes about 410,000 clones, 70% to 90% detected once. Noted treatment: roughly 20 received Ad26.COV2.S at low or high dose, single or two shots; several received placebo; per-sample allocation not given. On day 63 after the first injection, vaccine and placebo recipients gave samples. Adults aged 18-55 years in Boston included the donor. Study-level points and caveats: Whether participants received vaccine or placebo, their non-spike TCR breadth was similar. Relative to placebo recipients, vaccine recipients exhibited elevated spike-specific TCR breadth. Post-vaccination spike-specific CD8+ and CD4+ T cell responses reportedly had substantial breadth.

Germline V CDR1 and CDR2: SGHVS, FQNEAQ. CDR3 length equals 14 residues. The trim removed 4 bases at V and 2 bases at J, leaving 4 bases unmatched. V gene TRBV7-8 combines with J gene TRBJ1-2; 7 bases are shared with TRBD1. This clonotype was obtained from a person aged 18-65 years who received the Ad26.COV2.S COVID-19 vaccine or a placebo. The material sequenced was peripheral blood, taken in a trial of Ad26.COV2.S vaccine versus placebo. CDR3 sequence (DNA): TGTGCCAGCAGCTGGGGACAGTACAACTATGGCTACACCTTC. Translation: CASSWGQYNYGYTF.